Listed below are T cell receptor beta chains from one sample, sequenced in a study of blood T cells in healthy people across ages. MiXCR, run by TCRdb on the 5' RACE reads, gives a single entry per CDR3 protein. The sample shows more than 900,000 distinct CDR3 sequences, around 27% of them seen only once. These records were also assigned to another study, of T cells of mothers and their children.

The sample consisted of blood. The receptors come from a girl aged 2-10 years in good health. The CDR3 runs from the conserved cysteine through the conserved F or W. Only part of the rows carry a size: once, few, many, or a class if the clone is expanded.

v_call	clone_size	j_call	cdr3_aa
TRBV6-4	-	TRBJ2-5	CASSYGESETQYF
TRBV4-2	few	TRBJ1-6	CASSQEYRDPFGGSPLHF
TRBV9	-	TRBJ1-2	CASNREHYGYTF
TRBV4-1	-	TRBJ2-1	CASSQDSELFF
TRBV7-2	-	-	CASSRSRGPGRAYEQYF
TRBV2	once	TRBJ2-7	CASRSGISYEQYF
TRBV28	few	TRBJ1-6	CASSLIPGVFSPLHF
TRBV6-5	-	TRBJ2-1	CASSYLGGRGNEQFF
TRBV7-2	-	TRBJ2-7	CASSYLGSSYEQYF
TRBV2	-	TRBJ2-1	CASSDVLAGVYEQFF
TRBV4-2	-	TRBJ2-1	CASSAQVSYNEQFF
TRBV20-1	-	TRBJ2-5	CSAREVAGGETQYF
TRBV9	few	-	CASSPRPWIPYEQYF
TRBV5-1	few	TRBJ2-1	CASSYDGTSGNEQFF
TRBV20-1	-	TRBJ2-5	CSARPGQSQETQYF
TRBV20-1	-	TRBJ1-5	CSARGPGNQPQHF
TRBV28	few	TRBJ1-5	CASSFLTGGHQPQHF
TRBV3-1	-	TRBJ2-3	CASSPTSQNTQYF